This T cell receptor (beta chain) was recovered during a study of human T cells and chemical hapten exposure. Whole-study findings and limits: The study found that DPC sensitization did not change TCRs above 1 in 1000 frequency.

This clonotype came up a few times. The antigen remains unidentified. TCRdb reprocessed the RACE reads with MiXCR, giving one entry per CDR3 protein. The sample contains roughly 50,000 distinct CDR3 sequences, approximately 9.9% of which appear only once. V was clipped by 5 bases and J by 5 bases, with 21 bases between them. Per germline, CDR1 SGHVS and CDR2 FNYEAQ. The CDR3 totals 16 residues. The time point here: patch test 1, 2 weeks after DPC sensitization. Described treatment: therapeutic diphenylcyclopropenone sensitization with weekly scalp DPC. Unfractionated whole blood served as the source for total RNA extraction.

This material consisted of whole blood, taken in connection with sensitization to the hapten diphenylcyclopropenone (DPC). The TCR sequence derives from a woman aged 40 to 50 with alopecia areata. Some clones in this sample may be carry-over from other donors' samples. This chain connects TRBV7-6 to TRBJ1-2; no definite D call. The CDR3 loop reads CASSPVEGIGLYGYTF. The CDR3 DNA follows: TGTGCCAGCAGCCCCGTAGAAGGGATCGGTCTATATGGCTACACCTTC.